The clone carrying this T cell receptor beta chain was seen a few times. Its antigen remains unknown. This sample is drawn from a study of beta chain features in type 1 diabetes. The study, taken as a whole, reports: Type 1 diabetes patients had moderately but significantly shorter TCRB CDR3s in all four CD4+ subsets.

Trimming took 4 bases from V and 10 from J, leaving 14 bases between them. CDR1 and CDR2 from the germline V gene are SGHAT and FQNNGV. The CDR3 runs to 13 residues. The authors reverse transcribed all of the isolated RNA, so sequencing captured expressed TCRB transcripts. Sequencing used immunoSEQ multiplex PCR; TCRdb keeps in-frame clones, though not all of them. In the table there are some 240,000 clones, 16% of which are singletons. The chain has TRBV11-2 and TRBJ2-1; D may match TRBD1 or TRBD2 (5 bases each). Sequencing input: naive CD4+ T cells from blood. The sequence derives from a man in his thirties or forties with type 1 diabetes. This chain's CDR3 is CASSSGTHLEQFF. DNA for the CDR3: TGTGCCAGCAGCTCCGGGACCCACCTCGAGCAGTTCTTC.